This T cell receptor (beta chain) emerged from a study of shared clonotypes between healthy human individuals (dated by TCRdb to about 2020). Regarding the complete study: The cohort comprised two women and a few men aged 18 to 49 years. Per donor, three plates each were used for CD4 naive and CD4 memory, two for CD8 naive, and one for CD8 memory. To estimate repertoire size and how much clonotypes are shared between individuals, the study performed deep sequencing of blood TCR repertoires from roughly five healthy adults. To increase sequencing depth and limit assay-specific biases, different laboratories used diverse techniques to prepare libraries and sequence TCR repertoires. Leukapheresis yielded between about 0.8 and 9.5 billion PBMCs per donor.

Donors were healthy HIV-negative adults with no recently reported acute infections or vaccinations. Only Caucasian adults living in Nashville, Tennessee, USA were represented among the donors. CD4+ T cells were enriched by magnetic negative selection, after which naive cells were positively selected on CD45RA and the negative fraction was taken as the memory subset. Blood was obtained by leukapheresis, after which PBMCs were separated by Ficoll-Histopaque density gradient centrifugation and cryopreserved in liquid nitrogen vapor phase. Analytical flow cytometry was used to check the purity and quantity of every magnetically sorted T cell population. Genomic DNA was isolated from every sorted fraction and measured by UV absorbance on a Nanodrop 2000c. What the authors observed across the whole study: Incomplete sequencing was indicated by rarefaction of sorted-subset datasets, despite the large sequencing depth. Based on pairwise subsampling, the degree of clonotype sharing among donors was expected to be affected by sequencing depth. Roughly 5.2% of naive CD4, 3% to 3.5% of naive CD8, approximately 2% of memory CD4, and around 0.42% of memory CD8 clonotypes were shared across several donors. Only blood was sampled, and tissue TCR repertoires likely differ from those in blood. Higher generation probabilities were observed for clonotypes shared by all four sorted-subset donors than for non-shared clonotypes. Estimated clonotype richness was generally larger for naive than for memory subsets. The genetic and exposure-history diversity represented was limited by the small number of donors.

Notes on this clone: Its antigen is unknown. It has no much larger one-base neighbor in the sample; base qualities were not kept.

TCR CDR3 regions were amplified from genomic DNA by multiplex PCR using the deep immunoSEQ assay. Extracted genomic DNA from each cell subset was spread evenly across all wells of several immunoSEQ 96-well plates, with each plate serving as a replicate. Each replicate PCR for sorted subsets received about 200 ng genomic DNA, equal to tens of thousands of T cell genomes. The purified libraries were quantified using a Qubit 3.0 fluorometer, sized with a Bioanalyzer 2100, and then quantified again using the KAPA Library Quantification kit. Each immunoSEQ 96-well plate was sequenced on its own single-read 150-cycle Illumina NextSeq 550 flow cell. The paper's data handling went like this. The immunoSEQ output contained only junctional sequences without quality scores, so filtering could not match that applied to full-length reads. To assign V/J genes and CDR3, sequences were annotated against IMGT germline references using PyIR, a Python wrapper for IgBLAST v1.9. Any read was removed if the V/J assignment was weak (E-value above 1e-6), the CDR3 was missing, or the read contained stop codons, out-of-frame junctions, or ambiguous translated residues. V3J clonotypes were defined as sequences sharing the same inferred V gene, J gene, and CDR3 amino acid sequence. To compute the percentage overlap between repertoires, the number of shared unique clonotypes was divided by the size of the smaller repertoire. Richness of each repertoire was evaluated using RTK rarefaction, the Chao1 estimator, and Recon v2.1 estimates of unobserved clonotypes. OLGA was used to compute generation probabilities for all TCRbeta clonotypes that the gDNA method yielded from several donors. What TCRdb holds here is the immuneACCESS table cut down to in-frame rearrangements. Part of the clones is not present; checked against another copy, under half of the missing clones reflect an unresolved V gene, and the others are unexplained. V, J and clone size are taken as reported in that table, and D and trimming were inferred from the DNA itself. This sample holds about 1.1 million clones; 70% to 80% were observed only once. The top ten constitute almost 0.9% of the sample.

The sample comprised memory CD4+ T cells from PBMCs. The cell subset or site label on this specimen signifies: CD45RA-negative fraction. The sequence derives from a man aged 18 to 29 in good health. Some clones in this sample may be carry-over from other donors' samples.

The CDR3 region: CASSEFTGASRETQYF. The DNA sequence is as follows: TGTGCCAGCAGTGAATTTACAGGGGCATCCCGAGAGACCCAGTACTTC. Recombination joined TRBV25-1 with TRBJ2-5; the central 7 bases match TRBD1. The germline V gene encodes CDR1 MGHDK and CDR2 SYGVNS. V is cut back by 1 base and J by 4 bases, with 9 bases in the junction unmatched. The CDR3 goes from the cysteine to the phenylalanine over 16 residues. CDR3 DNA is the only sequence kept; it has 48 bases, read in frame from the first base.